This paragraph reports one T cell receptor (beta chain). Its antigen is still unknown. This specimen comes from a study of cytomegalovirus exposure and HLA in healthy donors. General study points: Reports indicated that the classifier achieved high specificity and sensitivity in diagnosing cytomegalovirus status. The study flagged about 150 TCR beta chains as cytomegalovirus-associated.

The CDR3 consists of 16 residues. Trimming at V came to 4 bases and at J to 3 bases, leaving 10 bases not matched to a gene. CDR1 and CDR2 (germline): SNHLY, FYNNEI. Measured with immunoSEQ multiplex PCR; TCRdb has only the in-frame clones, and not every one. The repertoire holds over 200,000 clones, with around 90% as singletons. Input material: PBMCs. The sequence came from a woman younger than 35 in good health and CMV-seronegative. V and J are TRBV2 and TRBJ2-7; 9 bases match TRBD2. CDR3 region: CASSGAAGGSHYEQYF. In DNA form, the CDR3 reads TGTGCCAGCAGTGGGGCAGCGGGGGGTTCTCACTACGAGCAGTACTTC.